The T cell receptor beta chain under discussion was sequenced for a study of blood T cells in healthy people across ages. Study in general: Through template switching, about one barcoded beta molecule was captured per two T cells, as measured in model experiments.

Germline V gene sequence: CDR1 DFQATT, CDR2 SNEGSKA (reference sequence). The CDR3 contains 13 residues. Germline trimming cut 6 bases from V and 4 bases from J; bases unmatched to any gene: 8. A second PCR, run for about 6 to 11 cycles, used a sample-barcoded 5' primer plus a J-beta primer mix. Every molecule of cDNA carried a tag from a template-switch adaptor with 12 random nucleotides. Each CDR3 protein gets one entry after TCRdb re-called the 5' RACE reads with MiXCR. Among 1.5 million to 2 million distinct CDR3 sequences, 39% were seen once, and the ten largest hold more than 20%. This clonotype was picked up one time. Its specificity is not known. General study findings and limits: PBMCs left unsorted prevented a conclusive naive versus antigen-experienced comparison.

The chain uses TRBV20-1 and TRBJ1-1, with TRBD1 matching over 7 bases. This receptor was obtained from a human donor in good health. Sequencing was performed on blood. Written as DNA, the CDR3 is TGCAGTGCAACACAGGGGCTGTCCACTGAAGCTTTCTTT. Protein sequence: CSATQGLSTEAFF.